The subject of this entry is one TCR beta chain. Antigen unknown. The germline V gene has CDR1 LGHNA and CDR2 YNFKEQ. V was shortened by 1 base and J by 5 bases, with 20 bases between the two germline ends. The CDR3 is 17 amino acids. The sample belongs to a study of CD8 T cells in ankylosing spondylitis. Findings and caveats of the study: There was a TCR beta motif, made of eight highly homologous variants, that appeared characteristic of ankylosing spondylitis blood.

TCRdb itself ran the 5' RACE reads through MiXCR, one entry per CDR3 protein. The sample shows under 850,000 distinct CDR3 sequences, under 20% of them seen only once. The sample consisted of blood, either unsorted or a sorted T cell fraction (not recorded which). The receptor was derived from a male donor with ankylosing spondylitis. The chain has TRBV4-2 and TRBJ1-2; D gene unclear. The DNA of the CDR3 is TGTGCCAGCAGCCAAGGAGTCGGGGAAAAAGGGTTGTATGGCTACACCTTC. Translated, it gives CASSQGVGEKGLYGYTF.